This T cell receptor (beta chain) was identified during a study of post-analysis software for immune sequencing data. Across the study: The courses of disease that were included comprised relapsing-remitting, secondary progressive and progressive-relapsing multiple sclerosis.

Unique molecular identifiers tagged the TCR beta cDNA libraries. Input populations of 1 to 10 million T cells gave rise to 500,000 or so cDNA molecules. TCRdb independently ran MiXCR on the PCR reads; one entry per CDR3 protein. The repertoire holds about 190,000 distinct CDR3 sequences, with approximately 28% as singletons. Germline V gene lookup returns CDR1 MNHEY and CDR2 SVGAGI. Trimming took 0 bases from V and 2 from J, leaving 11 bases between them. The CDR3 totals 15 residues. Study-wide results and limits: Multiple sclerosis was associated with a significant reduction in normalized Chao1 diversity relative to controls. Elevated frequency relative to controls characterized roughly five TRBV segments in patients, TRBV5-6, TRBV5-1 and TRBV20-1 among them.

This clonotype was counted at least ten times. Its target is not known. The chain recombines TRBV6-5 with TRBJ2-7; D gene ambiguous. Material: blood. This TCR derives from a girl between 2 and 17 years old with multiple sclerosis. Here the CDR3 reads CASSYSSLRPYEQYF. The DNA for the CDR3 is TGTGCCAGCAGTTACTCTTCCCTGCGGCCCTACGAGCAGTACTTC.